These 27 T cell receptor beta chains originate from one sample sequenced in a study of T cell repertoires in cytomegalovirus infection. TCRdb re-called the reads through MiXCR, storing one row per CDR3 protein. The top ten clones hold roughly 1.7% of a sample with 200,000 to 300,000 distinct CDR3 sequences, more than 9% of them seen once. What was sequenced was PBMCs. Receptors originate from a human donor in good health (CMV status not recorded). Some clones in this sample may be carry-over from other donors' samples.

This clonotype was recorded at least ten times. A read error may produce the germline difference seen at one junction end. The chain combines TRBV7-2 with TRBJ2-5; 12 bases fit TRBD2. CDR1 is SGHTA, CDR2 FQGNSA, per germline. The CDR3 is 13 amino acids. CDR3: CASSLTTSGGPDF. CDR3 sequence (DNA): TGTGCCAGCAGCTTAACGACTAGCGGGGGCCCGGACTTC.

The sample holds many counts of this clonotype. The rearrangement links TRBV28 to TRBJ1-5, with unresolved D. Germline loops: CDR1 MDHEN, CDR2 SYDVKM. The CDR3 is made up of 15 amino acids. V lost 6 bases to trimming and J lost 0 bases, with 12 bases between them. CDR3: CASRPRHVSNQPQHF. CDR3 sequence (DNA): TGTGCCAGCAGACCGCGACACGTTAGCAATCAGCCCCAGCATTTT.

This clonotype occurred many times. V and J are TRBV7-2 and TRBJ2-1; D is perhaps TRBD2 (6 bases). The CDR3 is 13 residues long. The germline V gene encodes CDR1 SGHTA and CDR2 FQGNSA. The ends were cut back, 5 bases at V and 15 bases at J, with 20 bases in the middle. The CDR3 region is CASSLLIGGTGFF. CDR3 nucleotide sequence: TGTGCCAGCAGCCTCTTGATCGGGGGAACGGGGTTCTTC.

This clonotype was detected only a few times. The chain recombines TRBV20-1 with TRBJ1-1, with D possibly being TRBD1 (5 bases). This CDR3 contains 14 residues. Germline V gene data show CDR1 as DFQATT and CDR2 as SNEGSKA (reference sequence). V lost 3 bases and J lost 1, with 12 bases in between. The CDR3 region is CSASIGDSNTEAFF. The CDR3 region has the DNA TGCAGTGCTAGTATAGGGGACTCGAACACTGAAGCTTTCTTT.

This clonotype was detected ten times or more. The chain recombines TRBV4-1 with TRBJ2-1; 7 bases agree with TRBD2. Germline loops: CDR1 MGHRA, CDR2 YSYEKL. V gave up 3 bases and J gave up 0 bases; unmatched junction bases: 2. The CDR3 covers 15 residues. CDR3: CASSHSSGSYNEQFF. CDR3 bases: TGCGCCAGCAGCCATTCTAGCGGCTCCTACAATGAGCAGTTCTTC.

Ten or more counts support this clonotype. The genes are TRBV19 and TRBJ2-7, with TRBD1 matching over 8 bases. The CDR3 runs 15 residues. Germline V gene data show CDR1 as LNHDA and CDR2 as SQIVND (reference sequence). Trimming removed 6 bases from V and 3 bases from J; junction bases left unmatched: 10. DNA for the CDR3: TGTGCCAGTAGCCTTGAGGACAGGGTGGTCTACGAGCAGTACTTC. It yields the protein CASSLEDRVVYEQYF.

The chain uses TRBV29-1 and TRBJ1-2; D ambiguous. Germline V gene data show CDR1 as SQVTM and CDR2 as ANQGSEA. Trimming left V 7 bases short and J 2 bases short, with 14 bases between. The CDR3 runs to 13 residues. CDR3 sequence: CSAQREENYGYTF. Here the CDR3 DNA reads TGCAGCGCTCAAAGGGAGGAAAACTATGGCTACACCTTC.

This clonotype occurred a few times. J is TRBJ2-7 and V is TRBV28; 9 positions match TRBD2. J was trimmed by 3 bases and V by 6 bases; bases with no gene match: 9. Germline V lookup: CDR1 MDHEN, CDR2 SYDVKM. The CDR3 is made up of 15 amino acids. The CDR3 sequence is CASRPTSGDLYEQYF. DNA for the CDR3: TGTGCCAGCAGACCGACTAGCGGAGACCTCTACGAGCAGTACTTC.

This sequence joins TRBV12-3 or TRBV12-4 and TRBJ2-2; D unclear. The CDR3 is 13 residues long. The V end lost 4 bases, the J end lost 6 bases, and 9 bases lay between the germline ends. The CDR3 DNA is TGTGCCAGCAGTTCTGTCTCCTCCGGGGAGCTGTTTTTT. Translated: CASSSVSSGELFF.

This clonotype was counted many times. This rearrangement joins TRBV6-2 or TRBV6-3 to TRBJ1-1; D is perhaps TRBD1 (5 bases). V lost 8 bases and J 4 bases, leaving 11 bases between the germline ends. This CDR3 has 12 residues. CDR1 is MNHEY, CDR2 SVGEGT, per germline. CDR3 protein: CASGASLTEAFF. Here the CDR3 DNA reads TGTGCCAGCGGGGCCAGCCTCACTGAAGCTTTCTTT.

This clonotype was counted many times. The J gene is TRBJ2-2, the V gene TRBV11-3; maybe TRBD2 (5 bases). Germline values: CDR1 SGHNT, CDR2 YENEEA. V lost 1 base and J lost 5, with 14 bases in between. This CDR3 has 16 amino acids. CDR3 sequence reads: CASSLVRGSRTGELFF. CDR3 coding DNA: TGTGCCAGCAGCTTAGTTCGGGGATCGAGGACCGGGGAGCTGTTTTTT.

About this clonotype: One junction end disagrees with the germline gene, perhaps due to a read error. The chain employs TRBV6-5 and TRBJ2-2; TRBD1 or TRBD2 may be the D gene (5 bases each). The CDR3 is 17 amino acids. In germline, CDR1 is MNHEY, CDR2 SVGAGI. This CDR3 is CRPGGTTRDATTGELFF. CDR3 bases: TGCCGCCCCGGAGGAACTACTAGGGACGCGACGACCGGGGAGCTGTTTTTT.

This clonotype was seen more than once but under ten times. V and J are TRBV6-5 and TRBJ1-2; D is ambiguous. The CDR3 covers 15 residues. Trimming stripped 0 bases from V and 8 bases from J, with 16 bases between. Germline CDR1 reads MNHEY; CDR2 reads SVGAGI. The CDR3 DNA sequence: TGTGCCAGCAGTTACTCGGCGACGGGATATGCCGGCTACACCTTC. Its translation is CASSYSATGYAGYTF.

The table lists this clonotype with many counts. This chain connects TRBV12-3 or TRBV12-4 to TRBJ1-2; no clear D. V shed 3 bases and J shed 5 bases, with 7 bases lying between them. This CDR3 comprises 12 residues. CDR3 protein: CASSLLGYGYTF. DNA of the CDR3: TGTGCCAGCAGTTTGCTAGGGTATGGCTACACCTTC.

This clonotype was found many times. This chain links TRBV25-1 with TRBJ2-7; D is undetermined. The ends were cut back, 2 bases at V and 4 bases at J, with 12 bases in the middle. In germline, CDR1 is MGHDK, CDR2 SYGVNS. CDR3 length: 14 residues. The CDR3 DNA is TGTGCCAGCAGTGAAGATAGCAGACGATACGAGCAGTACTTC. Its translation is CASSEDSRRYEQYF.

This clonotype was detected ten times or more. The chain has TRBV2 and TRBJ2-3; TRBD2 matches 10 bases. Germline V lookup: CDR1 SNHLY, CDR2 FYNNEI. This CDR3 has 18 amino acids. With V trimmed by 2 bases and J by 1 base, 9 bases remained unmatched. This CDR3 is CASSESLAGDWRTDTQYF. The CDR3 bases are TGTGCCAGCAGTGAAAGCCTAGCGGGAGACTGGCGCACAGATACGCAGTATTTT.

There are a few counts of this clonotype. V and J are TRBV12-3 or TRBV12-4 and TRBJ1-2; 8 nucleotides match TRBD1. Losses at the gene ends were 6 bases for V and 4 bases for J; bases not matched to a gene: 7. The CDR3 spans 14 residues. The CDR3 bases are TGTGCCAGCAGCGACCAGGGGGCCCTCTATGGCTACACCTTC. It yields the protein CASSDQGALYGYTF.

This clonotype was seen many times. The chain combines TRBV19 with TRBJ2-1; 13 bases match TRBD2. The junction had 6 bases not matched to a gene; V was cut back by 5 bases and J by 8 bases. The CDR3 is 15 amino acids. Looked up from germline, CDR1 is LNHDA and CDR2 is SQIVND (reference sequence). The CDR3 region has the DNA TGTGCCAGTAGTCCCCGGACTAGCGGGAGAGATGAGCAGTTCTTC. Its protein is CASSPRTSGRDEQFF.

This clonotype was seen only a few times. The V gene is TRBV11-3, the J gene TRBJ2-5; 7 bases are a match to TRBD1. The CDR3 runs to 16 residues. The germline V gene encodes CDR1 SGHNT and CDR2 YENEEA. The ends lost 5 bases at V and 5 bases at J; junction bases unmatched: 14. Here the CDR3 DNA reads TGTGCCAGCAGCACCGCCGTTGACAGGGCCAAGGAGACCCAGTACTTC. This sequence encodes CASSTAVDRAKETQYF.

V and J are TRBV7-9 and TRBJ2-3; tentatively, D is TRBD2 (6 bases). V was cut by 1 base and J by 4 bases, with 12 bases left in between. The length of the CDR3 is 15 residues. Germline values: CDR1 SEHNR, CDR2 FQNEAQ (reference sequence). The CDR3, as DNA: TGTGCCAGCAGCTTAGTCCGGGGGAAGCCAGATACGCAGTATTTT. Translating gives CASSLVRGKPDTQYF.

This clonotype has just one count. A much bigger clone sits one base away, suggesting this may be a read error. It is likely a read error, because the conserved phenylalanine at the end of the CDR3 is missing. The V gene is TRBV7-6, the J gene TRBJ2-1; D perhaps matches TRBD2 (6 bases). The CDR3 totals 12 residues. V was trimmed by 5 bases and J by 10 bases, leaving 12 bases between them. The germline V gene has CDR1 SGHVS and CDR2 FNYEAQ. In DNA form, the CDR3 reads TGTGCCAGCAGCCCGGGGACTCCAGAGCAGTTCCTC. This encodes CASSPGTPEQFL.

This clonotype was picked up many times. The chain uses TRBV7-2 and TRBJ2-3; 7 positions match TRBD1. In germline, CDR1 is SGHTA, CDR2 FQGNSA. There are 14 residues in the CDR3. With 5 bases clipped from V and 1 base from J, the junction kept 3 bases outside the gene matches. The CDR3 loop is CASSRGRGTDTQYF. CDR3 sequence (DNA): TGTGCCAGCAGCAGGGGGCGAGGCACAGATACGCAGTATTTT.

Many counts were recorded for this clonotype. The V and J genes are TRBV7-8 and TRBJ2-1; TRBD2 aligns across 10 bases. Germline V gene data show CDR1 as SGHVS and CDR2 as FQNEAQ. The CDR3 spans 15 residues. The trim removed 3 bases at V and 2 bases at J, leaving 1 base unmatched. The CDR3 sequence is CASSFLAGAYNEQFF. Written as DNA, the CDR3 is TGTGCCAGCAGCTTCCTAGCGGGAGCCTACAATGAGCAGTTCTTC.

This clonotype was counted only a few times. The V gene is TRBV5-1, the J gene TRBJ1-3; the D gene is possibly TRBD1 (5 bases). With 0 bases removed from V and 4 bases from J, the gap between germline ends came to 14 bases. From germline, CDR1 is SGHRS and CDR2 YFSETQ. The CDR3 totals 16 residues. In DNA form, the CDR3 reads TGCGCCAGCAGCTTGGCAGGGCTCCGCCTGGGAAACACCATATATTTT. It translates to CASSLAGLRLGNTIYF.

Comments on this clonotype: A much larger clone differs by one base, so this may be a read error. The V and J genes are TRBV28 and TRBJ2-7; no clear D gene. The germline V and J ends were trimmed by 8 bases and 3 bases, with 20 bases remaining between them. Germline values: CDR1 MDHEN, CDR2 SYDVKM. The CDR3 length is 15 residues. The CDR3 loop is CASVAAEAYNYEQYF. The CDR3 DNA is TGTGCCAGCGTGGCCGCGGAAGCGTATAACTACGAGCAGTACTTC.

A remark on this clonotype: A much more abundant neighbour one base away suggests this may be a read error. The CDR3 reads CASSLAGVNTDSQYF. CDR3 sequence (DNA): TGTGCCAGCAGTCTAGCGGGGGTGAACACAGATTCGCAGTATTTT. The chain employs TRBV28 and TRBJ2-3, with TRBD2 identical over 10 bases. Germline V gene sequence: CDR1 MDHEN, CDR2 SYDVKM. The CDR3 has 15 residues.

This clonotype was recorded at least ten times. V usage is TRBV10-3 and J usage is TRBJ1-1; TRBD1 agrees at 10 bases. V lost 6 bases and J lost 5; bases outside the gene matches: 6. The CDR3 consists of 14 residues. In germline, CDR1 is ENHRY, CDR2 SYGVKD. CDR3 nucleotide sequence: TGTGCCATCAGGCCGGGACAGGGGTTAACTGAAGCTTTCTTT. Protein product: CAIRPGQGLTEAFF.